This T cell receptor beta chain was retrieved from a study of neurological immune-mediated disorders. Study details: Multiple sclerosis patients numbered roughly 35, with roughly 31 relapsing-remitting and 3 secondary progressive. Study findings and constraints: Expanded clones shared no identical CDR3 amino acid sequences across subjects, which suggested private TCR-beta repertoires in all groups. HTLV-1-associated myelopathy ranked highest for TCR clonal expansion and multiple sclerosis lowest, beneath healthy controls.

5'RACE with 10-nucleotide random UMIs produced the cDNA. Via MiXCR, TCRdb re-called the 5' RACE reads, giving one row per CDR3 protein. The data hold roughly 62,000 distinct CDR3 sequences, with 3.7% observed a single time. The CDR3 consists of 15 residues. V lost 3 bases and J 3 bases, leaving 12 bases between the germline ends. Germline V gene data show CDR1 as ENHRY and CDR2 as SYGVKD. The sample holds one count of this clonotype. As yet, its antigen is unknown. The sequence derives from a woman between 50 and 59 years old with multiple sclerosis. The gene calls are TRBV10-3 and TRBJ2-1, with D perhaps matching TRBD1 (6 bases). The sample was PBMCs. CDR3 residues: CAISDGTLDYNEQFF. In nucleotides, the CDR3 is TGTGCCATCAGTGACGGGACACTAGACTACAATGAGCAGTTCTTC.